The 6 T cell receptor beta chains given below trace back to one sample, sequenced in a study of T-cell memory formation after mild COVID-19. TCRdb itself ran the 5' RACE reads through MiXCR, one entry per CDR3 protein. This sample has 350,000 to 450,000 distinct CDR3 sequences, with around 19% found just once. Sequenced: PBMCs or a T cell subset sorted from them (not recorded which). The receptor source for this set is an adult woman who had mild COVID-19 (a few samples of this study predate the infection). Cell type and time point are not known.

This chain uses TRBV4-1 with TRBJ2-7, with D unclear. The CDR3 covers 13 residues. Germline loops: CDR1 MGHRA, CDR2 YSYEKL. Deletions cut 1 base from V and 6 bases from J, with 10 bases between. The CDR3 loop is CASSQVEAGEQYF. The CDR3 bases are TGCGCCAGCAGCCAAGTGGAAGCAGGCGAGCAGTACTTC.

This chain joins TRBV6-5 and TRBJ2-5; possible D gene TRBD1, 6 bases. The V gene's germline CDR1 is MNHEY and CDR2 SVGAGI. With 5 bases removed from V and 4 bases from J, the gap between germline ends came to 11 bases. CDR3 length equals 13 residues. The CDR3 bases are TGTGCCAGCAGTAGGCGAGGGGGAGAGACCCAGTACTTC. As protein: CASSRRGGETQYF.

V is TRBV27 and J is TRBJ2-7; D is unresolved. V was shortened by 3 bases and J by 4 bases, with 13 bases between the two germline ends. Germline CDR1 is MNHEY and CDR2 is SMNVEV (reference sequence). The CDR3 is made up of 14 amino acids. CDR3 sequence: CASSLIGLGYEQYF. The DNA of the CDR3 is TGTGCCAGCAGTTTGATAGGGTTAGGGTACGAGCAGTACTTC.

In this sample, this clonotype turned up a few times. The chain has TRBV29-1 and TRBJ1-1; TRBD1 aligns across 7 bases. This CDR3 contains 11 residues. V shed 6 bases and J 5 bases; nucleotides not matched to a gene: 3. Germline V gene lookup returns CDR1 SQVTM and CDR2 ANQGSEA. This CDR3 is CSVLQGTEAFF. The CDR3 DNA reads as TGCAGCGTCCTACAGGGGACTGAAGCTTTCTTT.

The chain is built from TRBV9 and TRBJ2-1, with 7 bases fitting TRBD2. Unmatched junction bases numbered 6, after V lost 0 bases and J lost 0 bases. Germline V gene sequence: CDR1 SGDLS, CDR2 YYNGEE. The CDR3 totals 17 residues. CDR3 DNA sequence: TGTGCCAGCAGCGTAGGTCCCAGCGGGGACTCCTACAATGAGCAGTTCTTC. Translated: CASSVGPSGDSYNEQFF.

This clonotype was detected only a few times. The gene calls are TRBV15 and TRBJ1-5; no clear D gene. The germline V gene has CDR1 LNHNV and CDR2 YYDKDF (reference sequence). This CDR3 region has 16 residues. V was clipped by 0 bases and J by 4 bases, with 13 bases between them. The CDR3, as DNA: TGTGCCACCAGCAGAGATCGGCGAGACACTAATCAGCCCCAGCATTTT. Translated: CATSRDRRDTNQPQHF.